This is a list of T cell receptor beta chains from one sample in a study of blood T cell repertoires in COVID-19. Measured with immunoSEQ multiplex PCR; TCRdb has only the in-frame clones, and not every one. The sample includes about 74,000 clones, around 93% of them seen just once. The sequencing sample was made of peripheral blood. Receptors were obtained from a woman in her fifties or sixties with active COVID-19. The CDR3 runs from the conserved cysteine through the conserved F or W. The D gene is left open where the match is weak. The size of a clone is reported for some rows only, either as once, few or many, or as a class for expanded clones.

J gene: TRBJ1-6
clone size: NA
CDR3 length: 15
D gene: TRBD1
V gene: TRBV15
CDR3 DNA: TGTGCCACCAGCAGAGGGGACAGGGTGGATTCACCCCTCCACTTT
CDR3 protein: CATSRGDRVDSPLHF

J gene: TRBJ2-1
clone size: NA
CDR3 length: 13
D gene: NA
V gene: TRBV18
CDR3 DNA: TGTGCCAGCTCACCCGAGGGTTATATTGAGCAGTTCTTC
CDR3 protein: CASSPEGYIEQFF

J gene: TRBJ1-3
clone size: NA
CDR3 length: 16
D gene: NA
V gene: TRBV28
CDR3 DNA: TGTGCCAGCAGTGGTTTCTGGGGCTCCTCTGGAAACACCATATATTTT
CDR3 protein: CASSGFWGSSGNTIYF

J gene: TRBJ2-5
clone size: NA
CDR3 length: 14
D gene: TRBD1
V gene: TRBV11-3
CDR3 DNA: TGTGCCAGCAGCTTCCAGGGGGTACGGGAGACCCAGTACTTC
CDR3 protein: CASSFQGVRETQYF

J gene: TRBJ1-4
clone size: NA
CDR3 length: 15
D gene: NA
V gene: TRBV5-1
CDR3 DNA: TGCGCCAGCAGTCTCCGACTGGGGGCAAATGAAAAACTGTTTTTT
CDR3 protein: CASSLRLGANEKLFF

J gene: TRBJ2-5
clone size: few
CDR3 length: 14
D gene: TRBD1
V gene: TRBV27
CDR3 DNA: TGTGCCAGCAGTTCGGGACAGGGGATGAAGACCCAGTACTTC
CDR3 protein: CASSSGQGMKTQYF

J gene: TRBJ2-3
clone size: NA
CDR3 length: 14
D gene: NA
V gene: TRBV5-1
CDR3 DNA: TGCGCCAGCAGCCCGGGCGGGGCGACAGATACGCAGTATTTT
CDR3 protein: CASSPGGATDTQYF

J gene: TRBJ1-1
clone size: NA
CDR3 length: 14
D gene: NA
V gene: TRBV6-2/TRBV6-3
CDR3 DNA: TGTGCCAGCAGCTCGGGGGGTAGAGGGACTGAAGCTTTCTTT
CDR3 protein: CASSSGGRGTEAFF

J gene: TRBJ2-2
clone size: NA
CDR3 length: 14
D gene: NA
V gene: TRBV5-6
CDR3 DNA: TGTGCCAGCAGCTTGGGGGGCCCGTTAGGGGAGCTGTTTTTT
CDR3 protein: CASSLGGPLGELFF

J gene: TRBJ2-1
clone size: NA
CDR3 length: 15
D gene: NA
V gene: TRBV10-3
CDR3 DNA: TGTGCCATCAGCAAACTCGAGGGCTCCTACAATGAGCAGTTCTTC
CDR3 protein: CAISKLEGSYNEQFF

J gene: TRBJ2-5
clone size: NA
CDR3 length: 15
D gene: TRBD2
V gene: TRBV5-1
CDR3 DNA: TGCGCCAGCAGCTTGGCGGCTAGCGGGCAAGAGACCCAGTACTTC
CDR3 protein: CASSLAASGQETQYF

J gene: TRBJ2-5
clone size: NA
CDR3 length: 16
D gene: TRBD1
V gene: TRBV11-2
CDR3 DNA: TGTGCCAGCAGCCCAGCGGGACAGGGGAGGGAGGAGACCCAGTACTTC
CDR3 protein: CASSPAGQGREETQYF

J gene: TRBJ2-7
clone size: NA
CDR3 length: 13
D gene: NA
V gene: TRBV20-1
CDR3 DNA: TGCAGTGCTAGTGCGCGGGCGGGCTACGAGCAGTACTTC
CDR3 protein: CSASARAGYEQYF

J gene: TRBJ2-5
clone size: NA
CDR3 length: 16
D gene: NA
V gene: TRBV5-1
CDR3 DNA: TGCGCCAGCCGAAAGTGGACGGGGGGCGCCGAAGAGACCCAGTACTTC
CDR3 protein: CASRKWTGGAEETQYF

J gene: TRBJ1-5
clone size: NA
CDR3 length: 15
D gene: NA
V gene: TRBV4-1
CDR3 DNA: TGCGCCAGCAGCCAAGATTCCGCGACAAGCGGGCCCCAGCATTTT
CDR3 protein: CASSQDSATSGPQHF